The 2 T cell receptor beta chains in this list originate from one sample, sequenced in a study of blood T cell repertoires in COVID-19. Repertoires were generated with immunoSEQ multiplex PCR, while TCRdb's copy carries only in-frame clones and drops some. Of roughly 300,000 clones in the sample, about 89% were seen once. Sequenced input: peripheral blood. The receptors were sampled from a woman aged 30 to 39 with COVID-19, enrolled during active disease.

The rearrangement links TRBV5-6 to TRBJ2-7, with D possibly being TRBD2 (6 bases). V was cut by 0 bases and J by 5 bases, with 12 bases left in between. CDR1 and CDR2 from the germline V gene are SGHDT and YYEEEE. The CDR3 is 14 amino acids. In nucleotides, the CDR3 is TGTGCCAGCAGCTTGGAGCTCGGAGGGGACGAGCAGTACTTC. Residues: CASSLELGGDEQYF.

The chain couples TRBV12-3 or TRBV12-4 to TRBJ2-7; maybe TRBD2 (6 bases). There are 12 residues in the CDR3. Deletions cut 8 bases from V and 5 bases from J, with 13 bases between. The CDR3, as DNA: TGTGCCAGCGGGCAGGGACTTCACGAGCAGTACTTC. Translation: CASGQGLHEQYF.